Following are 23 T cell receptor beta chains from one sample sequenced in a study of T cell repertoires in cytomegalovirus infection. No antigen has been assigned to these receptors. TCRdb itself ran the reads through MiXCR, one entry per CDR3 protein. Among 650,000 to 900,000 distinct CDR3 sequences listed, less than 35% were seen once. The starting material was cultured CD8+ T cells from PBMCs, obtained from culture after CMV antigen stimulation. Every receptor here comes from a human donor in good health (CMV status not recorded). Some clones in this sample may be carry-over from other donors' samples.

The chain couples TRBV13 to TRBJ2-1, with 11 positions matching TRBD1. The V and J ends lost 4 bases and 3 bases, in that order; junction bases with no gene match: 5. Germline V lookup: CDR1 PRHDT, CDR2 FYEKMQ (reference sequence). CDR3 length equals 16 residues. CDR3 sequence: CASSYWTGGVYNEQFF. The CDR3 coding sequence is TGTGCCAGCAGCTATTGGACAGGGGGCGTCTACAATGAGCAGTTCTTC.

This clonotype was recorded at least ten times. The V call is TRBV6-1, the J call TRBJ2-2, with D perhaps matching TRBD1 (6 bases). From germline, CDR1 is MNHNS and CDR2 SASEGT. The CDR3 has 19 amino acids. Between the trimmed V and J ends, which lost 1 base and 0 bases, there was a span of 18 bases. CDR3 nucleotides: TGTGCCAGCAGTGAAGGAGGTCCATACAGGGTGACGAACACCGGGGAGCTGTTTTTT. Translating gives CASSEGGPYRVTNTGELFF.

The chain joins TRBV4-1 to TRBJ2-7, with D possibly called TRBD1 or TRBD2 (5 bases each). The CDR3 length is 15 residues. Germline CDR1 is MGHRA and CDR2 is YSYEKL. The V gene lost 3 bases and the J gene lost 2 bases, with 14 bases spanning the gap. The CDR3 coding sequence is TGCGCCAGCAGCCAGCACCGGGACGGCCCCTACGAGCAGTACTTC. Amino acid sequence: CASSQHRDGPYEQYF.

This clonotype was observed at least ten times. The rearrangement joins TRBV7-9 to TRBJ1-2; possible D gene TRBD1, 5 bases. CDR3 size: 14 residues. V dropped 5 bases and J dropped 8 bases, with 18 bases sitting between them. CDR1 is SEHNR and CDR2 is FQNEAQ in the germline V gene (reference sequence). CDR3: CASSGGAGRGGYTF. In DNA, the CDR3 is TGTGCCAGCAGCGGAGGGGCAGGGCGTGGGGGCTACACCTTC.

As regards this clonotype: A much larger clone differs from this one at a single base, so this may be a read error. The chain carries TRBV7-9 and TRBJ1-2; D not resolved. The germline V gene encodes CDR1 SEHNR and CDR2 FQNEAQ (reference sequence). The CDR3 spans 14 residues. The CDR3 is CVSSTSAQQVGYTF. CDR3 bases: TGTGTCAGCAGCACCTCCGCCCAGCAAGTAGGCTACACCTTC.

This clonotype was counted at least ten times. The chain couples TRBV11-1 to TRBJ2-1; tentatively, D is TRBD1 or TRBD2 (6 bases each). The CDR3 spans 16 residues. Germline V gene lookup returns CDR1 SGHAT and CDR2 FQDESV (reference sequence). Trimming took 1 base from V and 12 from J, leaving 22 bases between them. CDR3 DNA sequence: TGTGCCAGCAGCTTAGTCACCGGGGGCCCCGCTATCGGGCAGTTCTTC. Translating it yields CASSLVTGGPAIGQFF.

The CDR3 region is CASSMGGATEAFF. The CDR3 region has the DNA TGTGCCAGTAGTATGGGCGGGGCCACTGAAGCTTTCTTT. The chain joins TRBV19 to TRBJ1-1, with D perhaps TRBD1 (5 bases). There are 13 residues in the CDR3. Trimming shortened V by 3 bases and J by 4 bases, and 9 bases separated the two germline ends. The germline gives CDR1 LNHDA, CDR2 SQIVND (reference sequence). The complete variable domain, with remaining parts taken from reference TRBV19 and TRBJ1-1, reads DGGITQSPKYLFRKEGQNVTLSCEQNLNHDAMYWYRQDPGQGLRLIYYSQIVNDFQKGDIAEGYSVSREKKESFPLTVTSAQKNPTAFYLCASSMGGATEAFFGQGTRLTVV.

Only a few counts were recorded for this clonotype. This chain links TRBV10-3 with TRBJ1-4, with a weak D call TRBD1 (5 bases). The V gene lost 6 bases and the J gene lost 6 bases, with 17 bases spanning the gap. This CDR3 contains 15 residues. CDR1 and CDR2 (germline): ENHRY, SYGVKD. The CDR3 reads CAIRAWDSSDEKLFF. CDR3 nucleotide sequence: TGTGCCATCAGGGCCTGGGACTCCTCGGATGAAAAACTGTTTTTT.

V gene TRBV6-2 or TRBV6-3 combines with J gene TRBJ1-2, with D maybe TRBD1 (6 bases). This CDR3 is 13 amino acids long. Germline V lookup: CDR1 MNHEY, CDR2 SVGEGT. V gave up 6 bases and J gave up 4 bases, with 12 bases separating them. CDR3 bases: TGTGCCAGCAGGCAGGGGACGGGCTATGGCTACACCTTC. Its protein is CASRQGTGYGYTF.

The sample holds a few counts of this clonotype. This chain joins TRBV19 and TRBJ2-3; no reliable D call. The germline V gene encodes CDR1 LNHDA and CDR2 SQIVND (reference sequence). Between the trimmed V and J ends, which lost 1 base and 2 bases, there was a span of 10 bases. This CDR3 contains 15 residues. In DNA form, the CDR3 reads TGTGCCAGTAGTATAGCCAGCACGACCACAGATACGCAGTATTTT. It yields the protein CASSIASTTTDTQYF.

The chain links TRBV2 to TRBJ2-7; a possible D gene is TRBD2 (5 bases). Trimming left V 0 bases short and J 0 bases short, with 9 bases between. The CDR3 contains 15 residues. The germline gives CDR1 SNHLY, CDR2 FYNNEI. CDR3 nucleotides: TGTGCCAGCAGTGAAGCGATAGGGAGCTCCTACGAGCAGTACGTC. Amino acids: CASSEAIGSSYEQYV.

The V and J genes are TRBV6-1 and TRBJ2-7, with TRBD1 identical over 8 bases. The ends lost 4 bases at V and 1 base at J; junction bases unmatched: 15. CDR3 size: 18 residues. Germline CDR1 reads MNHNS; CDR2 reads SASEGT. CDR3 coding DNA: TGTGCCAGCAGTGGAGGTGGCAGGGGGCTTTTCGGTTCCTACGAGCAGTACTTC. The encoded protein is CASSGGGRGLFGSYEQYF.

This chain connects TRBV10-3 to TRBJ1-3, with TRBD1 as a possible D gene (6 bases). V was clipped by 3 bases and J by 0 bases, with 18 bases between them. The CDR3 has 18 residues. The V gene's germline CDR1 is ENHRY and CDR2 SYGVKD. CDR3 in amino acids: CAISDYTGTTYSGNTIYF. DNA for the CDR3: TGTGCCATCAGTGATTACACCGGGACAACCTACTCTGGAAACACCATATATTTT.

This clonotype was counted at least ten times. The chain recombines TRBV7-8 with TRBJ1-5, with 7 bases that match TRBD1. The V segment lost 1 base and the J segment 0 bases; nucleotides outside the gene matches: 3. The CDR3 is 16 residues long. Germline V gives CDR1 SGHVS, CDR2 FQNEAQ. CDR3 in DNA: TGTGCCAGCAGCTTAGGGGCAGGGGGTAGCAATCAGCCCCAGCATTTT. Amino acids: CASSLGAGGSNQPQHF.

This rearrangement joins TRBV5-4 to TRBJ1-3; D is unresolved. CDR1 is SGHNT, CDR2 YYREEE, per germline (reference sequence). V lost 5 bases and J lost 4, with 10 bases in between. This CDR3 has 13 residues. The CDR3 sequence is CASRLIGGNTIYF. DNA for the CDR3: TGTGCCAGCAGGCTGATTGGGGGAAACACCATATATTTT.

Comment on this clonotype: Relative to the germline gene, one junction end is altered; a read error may explain this. The chain joins TRBV6-1 to TRBJ1-6; maybe TRBD1 (5 bases). Germline V gene data show CDR1 as MNHNS and CDR2 as SASEGT. The CDR3 is made up of 12 amino acids. The CDR3 region is CASSERIGDSAF. The CDR3 DNA sequence: TGTGCCAGCAGTGAACGAATTGGCGACAGCGCCTTT.

The V gene is TRBV27, the J gene TRBJ2-1, with 7 positions matching TRBD2. The CDR3 has 15 residues. V gave up 4 bases and J gave up 1 base; unmatched junction bases: 4. The germline V gene has CDR1 MNHEY and CDR2 SMNVEV (reference sequence). CDR3 loop: CASSWGGGSYNEQFF. The CDR3 region has the DNA TGTGCCAGCAGTTGGGGCGGGGGATCCTACAATGAGCAGTTCTTC.

The chain is built from TRBV29-1 and TRBJ2-7; D uncertain. This CDR3 is 12 amino acids long. Deletions cut 0 bases from V and 6 bases from J, with 9 bases between. Germline lookup yields CDR1 SQVTM and CDR2 ANQGSEA. The CDR3 loop is CSVEERQLEQYF. DNA of the CDR3: TGCAGCGTTGAAGAGCGACAACTCGAGCAGTACTTC.

This chain links TRBV28 with TRBJ1-1; 10 bases are shared with TRBD1. This CDR3 comprises 14 residues. V shed 7 bases, J shed 3 bases, and the junction held 5 bases outside the gene matches. CDR1 MDHEN and CDR2 SYDVKM come from the germline V gene. The CDR3 sequence is CASIGTGVDTEAFF. The CDR3, as DNA: TGTGCCAGCATCGGGACAGGGGTTGACACTGAAGCTTTCTTT.

This chain links TRBV19 with TRBJ2-2; 8 bases align to TRBD1. Germline lookup yields CDR1 LNHDA and CDR2 SQIVND (reference sequence). The CDR3 totals 16 residues. The V and J ends lost 4 bases and 5 bases, in that order; junction bases with no gene match: 9. CDR3 nucleotides: TGTGCCAGTAGTACCTCGACAGGGGACAGGACCGGGGAGCTGTTTTTT. It encodes CASSTSTGDRTGELFF.

The chain combines TRBV19 with TRBJ1-2; TRBD1 matches 10 bases. This CDR3 is 15 amino acids long. Germline-derived CDR1 and CDR2 are LNHDA and SQIVND (reference sequence). J was trimmed by 2 bases and V by 7 bases; bases with no gene match: 7. CDR3 nucleotide sequence: TGTGCCAGTACTCTGCCGGGACAGGGGAACTATGGCTACACCTTC. This encodes CASTLPGQGNYGYTF.

V gene TRBV2 combines with J gene TRBJ2-7; D might be TRBD1 (5 bases). The CDR3 runs to 12 residues. CDR1 is SNHLY and CDR2 is FYNNEI in the germline V gene. V was shortened by 6 bases and J by 5 bases, with 11 bases between the two germline ends. The chain's CDR3 is CASSGRVDEQYF. As DNA, the CDR3 is TGTGCCAGCAGCGGCAGGGTTGACGAGCAGTACTTC.

In this sample, this clonotype turned up a few times. This sequence joins TRBV12-3 or TRBV12-4 and TRBJ1-2; D is ambiguous. CDR3 length: 14 residues. Trimming cost V 1 base and J 4 bases, with 10 bases left between them. CDR3 sequence (DNA): TGTGCCAGCAGTTTAGAGGTCTTCGGCTATGGCTACACCTTC. Translation: CASSLEVFGYGYTF.